This T cell receptor beta chain was sequenced during a study of blood T cell repertoires in COVID-19. Study details: Material from acute and convalescent COVID-19 was sourced from the United States, Italy and Spain. PBMCs, B-cell-depleted T cells, or T cells were the source of the cDNA or gDNA that made up the material.

As handled by the study authors: Researchers report that nucleated cell counts were estimated from reference gene primer amplification. Generated by immunoSEQ multiplex PCR, the TCRdb table keeps only in-frame clones and is missing some. The V and J calls and the clone size are those of that table, but D and trimming were determined from the DNA. The sample lists over 70,000 clones, roughly 86% occurring once. V lost 7 bases and J lost 1; bases outside the gene matches: 7. The CDR3 is 15 amino acids. Germline V CDR1 and CDR2: MDHEN, SYDVKM. The J gene is TRBJ2-7, the V gene TRBV28; 10 positions match TRBD2. This clonotype was obtained from a man aged 60 to 75 with acute or convalescent COVID-19. Sequencing was carried out using peripheral blood. The chain's CDR3 is CASTGASGSSYEQYF. CDR3 in DNA: TGTGCCAGCACGGGAGCTAGCGGGAGTTCCTACGAGCAGTACTTC.